This TCR beta chain came from a study of OX40 agonist ivuxolimab in advanced cancers. Study overall: Ivuxolimab, an agonistic anti-OX40 (CD134) antibody, was given to patients. General study findings and limits: Individuals who were partial responders at 0.1-3.0 mg/kg had clonal expansion that ranked among the lowest. The antigens recognized by the expanded peripheral T cells, that is their antigen specificity, were not determined.

Trimming took off 5 bases at V and 5 bases at J, with 10 bases between the two ends. This CDR3 has 12 residues. The V gene's germline CDR1 is SGHRS and CDR2 YFSETQ. Concerning this clone: Its target is unknown.

No patient had autoimmune disease or received systemic immunosuppression. Measured with immunoSEQ multiplex PCR; TCRdb has only the in-frame clones, and not every one. There are roughly 62,000 clones in the sample; approximately 86% occur only once, and around 0.9% lies in the top ten. The chain couples TRBV5-1 to TRBJ1-1, with D maybe TRBD1 (5 bases). The TCR sequence derives from an adult with an advanced solid tumor such as melanoma, head and neck, liver or kidney cancer. The specimen comprised CD4+ or CD8+ T cells sorted from blood, sampled in a trial of the OX40 agonist ivuxolimab. In DNA, the CDR3 is TGCGCCAGCAGTCCCCCAGGGACTGAAGCTTTCTTT. It specifies CASSPPGTEAFF.